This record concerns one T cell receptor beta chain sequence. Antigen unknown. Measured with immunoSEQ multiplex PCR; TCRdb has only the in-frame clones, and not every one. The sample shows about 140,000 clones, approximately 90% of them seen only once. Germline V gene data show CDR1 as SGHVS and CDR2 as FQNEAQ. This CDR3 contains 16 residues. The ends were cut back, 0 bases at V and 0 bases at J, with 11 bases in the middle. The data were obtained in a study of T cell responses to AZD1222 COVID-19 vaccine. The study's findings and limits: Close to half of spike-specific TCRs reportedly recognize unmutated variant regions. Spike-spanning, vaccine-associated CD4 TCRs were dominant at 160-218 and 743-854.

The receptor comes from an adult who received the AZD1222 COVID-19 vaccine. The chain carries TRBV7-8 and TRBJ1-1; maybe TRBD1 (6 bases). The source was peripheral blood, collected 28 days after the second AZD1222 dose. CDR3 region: CASSLARTVMNTEAFF. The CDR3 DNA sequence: TGTGCCAGCAGCTTAGCTCGGACAGTGATGAACACTGAAGCTTTCTTT. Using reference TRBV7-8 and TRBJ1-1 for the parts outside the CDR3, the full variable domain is GAGVSQSPRYKVAKRGQDVALRCDPISGHVSLFWYQQALGQGPEFLTYFQNEAQLDKSGLPSDRFFAERPEGSVSTLKIQRTQQEDSAVYLCASSLARTVMNTEAFFGQGTRLTVV.